This TCR beta chain was documented in a study of human T cells and chemical hapten exposure. Time point noted: patch test 1, 2 weeks after DPC sensitization. Treatment given: therapeutic diphenylcyclopropenone sensitization with weekly scalp DPC. The V end lost 2 bases, the J end lost 7 bases, and 20 bases lay between the germline ends. The germline V gene has CDR1 MNHEY and CDR2 SMNVEV (reference sequence). This CDR3 comprises 16 residues. In the source study's methods: Samples contained a median of roughly 99,000 TCRs, with a range of 23,224 to 690,600. One entry per CDR3 protein results from TCRdb running MiXCR on the RACE reads. The V and J calls come from TCRdb's annotation, not from the publication. This table has about 380,000 distinct CDR3 sequences, approximately 4.4% appearing once. This clonotype occurred many times.

The clonotype was recovered from a woman aged 45-60 years with alopecia areata. Some clones in this sample may be carry-over from other donors' samples. The chain couples TRBV27 to TRBJ2-5, with TRBD1 as a possible D gene (5 bases). Sequenced here: whole blood, sampled in connection with sensitization to the hapten diphenylcyclopropenone (DPC). The CDR3 loop is CASSLGWEEATGTQYF. The CDR3 DNA reads as TGTGCCAGCAGTTTAGGCTGGGAAGAGGCTACAGGGACCCAGTACTTC.